These 5 T cell receptor beta chains share one sample of origin, sequenced in a study of blood T cells in healthy people across ages. It was with a sample-barcoded 5' primer and a J-beta primer mix that a second PCR of roughly 7 to 12 cycles was run. TCRdb processed the 5' RACE reads anew with MiXCR; each CDR3 protein has one entry. The data contain hundreds of thousands of distinct CDR3 sequences, around 25% of them singletons. Another study also made use of these data, one on T cells of mothers and their children.

The sample comprised blood. The receptors stem from a boy younger than 18 in good health.

The chain employs TRBV9 and TRBJ2-5; possible D gene TRBD1, 5 bases. Trimming cost V 0 bases and J 0 bases, with 9 bases left between them. The CDR3 loop spans 15 amino acids. Germline V gives CDR1 SGDLS, CDR2 YYNGEE. The CDR3 DNA sequence: TGTGCCAGCAGCGTAGCTCCAGGGCACCAAGAGACCCAGTACTTC. Its translation: CASSVAPGHQETQYF.

The chain combines TRBV11-2 with TRBJ2-3; 7 bases line up with TRBD2. The CDR3 sequence is 16 residues long. V lost 7 bases, J lost 1 base, and 11 bases stayed unmatched. CDR1 and CDR2 from the germline V gene are SGHAT and FQNNGV. DNA for the CDR3: TGTGCCAGCAAAACCCTCCGGGGGGAGGGCACAGATACGCAGTATTTT. This translates into CASKTLRGEGTDTQYF.

V and J are TRBV18 and TRBJ1-4, with a tentative D call TRBD1 (5 bases). In germline, CDR1 is KGHSH, CDR2 LQKENI. Trimming left V 1 base short and J 4 bases short, with 13 bases between. This CDR3 has 16 amino acids. The CDR3 DNA reads TGTGCCAGCTCACCACGCGGGACGGGGGATAATGAAAAACTGTTTTTT. Translated, it gives CASSPRGTGDNEKLFF.

The V gene is TRBV12-3 or TRBV12-4, the J gene TRBJ2-6, with D possibly matching TRBD2 (5 bases). The CDR3 totals 16 residues. V was shortened by 5 bases and J by 2 bases, with 13 bases between the two germline ends. The CDR3 spells CASSTGRGTGANVLTF. In nucleotides, the CDR3 is TGTGCCAGCAGTACTGGACGGGGTACTGGGGCCAACGTCCTGACTTTC.

In this sample, this clonotype turned up a few times. The CDR3 here is CSAFTGNSGSYEQYF. The CDR3 DNA reads TGCAGTGCTTTCACAGGGAACTCGGGGTCCTACGAGCAGTACTTC. The rearrangement links TRBV20-1 to TRBJ2-7, with TRBD1 as a possible D gene (6 bases). This CDR3 spans 15 amino acids. Per the germline V gene, CDR1 is DFQATT and CDR2 is SNEGSKA (reference sequence). Trimming shortened V by 5 bases and J by 1 base, and 18 bases separated the two germline ends.